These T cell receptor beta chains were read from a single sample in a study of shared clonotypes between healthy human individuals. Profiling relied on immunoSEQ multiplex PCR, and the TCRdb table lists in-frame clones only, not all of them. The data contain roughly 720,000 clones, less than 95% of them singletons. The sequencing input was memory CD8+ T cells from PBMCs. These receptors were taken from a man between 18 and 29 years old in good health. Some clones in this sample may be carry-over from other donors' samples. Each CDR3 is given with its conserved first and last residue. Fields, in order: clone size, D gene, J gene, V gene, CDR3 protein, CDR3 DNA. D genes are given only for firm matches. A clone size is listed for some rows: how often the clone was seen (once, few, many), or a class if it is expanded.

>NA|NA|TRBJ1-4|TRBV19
CASSAGGKSEKLFF
TGTGCCAGTAGTGCGGGTGGGAAGAGTGAAAAACTGTTTTTT
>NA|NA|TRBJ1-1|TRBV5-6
CASSEGPGDWGQAFF
TGTGCCAGCAGCGAGGGACCCGGGGATTGGGGCCAAGCTTTCTTT
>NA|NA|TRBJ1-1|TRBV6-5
CASSYNQDFLSVQAFF
TGTGCCAGCAGTTACAACCAGGACTTTCTCTCGGTACAAGCTTTCTTT
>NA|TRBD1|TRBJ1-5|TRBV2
CASSEPPERGQGSSNQPQHF
TGTGCCAGCAGTGAACCGCCGGAACGTGGACAGGGGAGTAGCAATCAGCCCCAGCATTTT
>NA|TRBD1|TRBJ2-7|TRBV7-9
CASSFPRDSYAGSYEQYF
TGTGCCAGCAGCTTTCCACGGGACAGTTACGCAGGGTCCTACGAGCAGTACTTC
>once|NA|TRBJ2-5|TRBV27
CASSLARSSPNQETQYF
TGTGCCAGCAGTTTAGCCAGGTCTAGCCCTAACCAAGAGACCCAGTACTTC
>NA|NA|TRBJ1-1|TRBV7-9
CASRVHNTEAFF
TGTGCCAGCAGGGTTCACAACACTGAAGCTTTCTTT
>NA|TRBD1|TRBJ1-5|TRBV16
CASSRDRGQPQHF
TGTGCCAGCAGCCGCGACAGGGGTCAGCCCCAGCATTTT
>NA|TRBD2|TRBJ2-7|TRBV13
CASSLGLAEGHYYKQYF
TGTGCCAGCAGCTTAGGACTAGCGGAAGGTCATTACTACAAGCAGTACTTC
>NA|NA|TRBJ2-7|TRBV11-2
CASSPAFRRAPEQYF
TGTGCCAGCAGCCCGGCTTTTCGTCGGGCTCCCGAGCAGTACTTC
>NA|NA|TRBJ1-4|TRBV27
CASSTGTIVANEKLFF
TGTGCCAGCAGTACAGGGACGATCGTGGCTAATGAAAAACTGTTTTTT
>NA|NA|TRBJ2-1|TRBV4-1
CASSQSGAGEQFF
TGCGCCAGCTCCCAATCCGGGGCGGGAGAGCAGTTCTTC
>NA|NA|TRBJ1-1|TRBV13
CASSNPGTEAFF
TGTGCCAGCAGCAACCCCGGGACGGAAGCTTTCTTT
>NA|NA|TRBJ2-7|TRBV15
CATSVSPGSPYEQYF
TGTGCCACCAGCGTTAGTCCCGGGTCCCCCTACGAGCAGTACTTC
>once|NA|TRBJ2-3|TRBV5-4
CASSEGGADTQYF
TGTGCCAGCAGTGAGGGGGGCGCAGATACGCAGTATTTT
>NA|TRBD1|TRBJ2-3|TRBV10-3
CAISEGTGDTDTQYF
TGTGCCATCAGCGAAGGGACAGGGGACACAGATACGCAGTATTTT
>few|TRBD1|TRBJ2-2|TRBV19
CASQPRTGGDTGELFF
TGTGCCAGTCAACCCCGGACAGGGGGAGACACCGGGGAGCTGTTTTTT
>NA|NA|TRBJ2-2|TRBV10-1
CASSEQGIVGTGELFF
TGCGCCAGCAGTGAGCAGGGTATAGTAGGTACCGGGGAGCTGTTTTTT
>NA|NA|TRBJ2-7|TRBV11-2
CASSPDYEQYF
TGTGCCAGCAGCCCCGACTACGAGCAGTACTTC
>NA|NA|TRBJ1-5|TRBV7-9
CASSSGGGNQPQHF
TGTGCCAGCAGCTCCGGAGGGGGGAACCAGCCCCAGCATTTT
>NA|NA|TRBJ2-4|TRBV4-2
CASSQVASANIQYF
TGTGCCAGCAGCCAAGTGGCTAGCGCGAACATTCAGTACTTC
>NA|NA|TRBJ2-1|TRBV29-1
CSVRVSYNEQFF
TGCAGCGTAAGAGTATCCTACAATGAGCAGTTCTTC
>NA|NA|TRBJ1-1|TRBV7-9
CASTRLTEAFF
TGTGCCAGCACACGGCTCACTGAAGCTTTCTTT
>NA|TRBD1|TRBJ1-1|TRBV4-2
CASSQITGGWNTEAFF
TGTGCCAGCAGCCAAATAACAGGGGGCTGGAACACTGAAGCTTTCTTT
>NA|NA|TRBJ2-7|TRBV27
CASSLYPGSSSYEQYF
TGTGCCAGCAGTTTATACCCGGGCTCCAGCTCCTACGAGCAGTACTTC
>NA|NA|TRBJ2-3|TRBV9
CASSEQTSTDTQYF
TGTGCCAGCAGCGAACAGACTAGCACAGATACGCAGTATTTT
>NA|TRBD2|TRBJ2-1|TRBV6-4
CASSRREGTYNEQFF
TGTGCCAGCAGTAGGCGGGAGGGTACCTACAATGAGCAGTTCTTC
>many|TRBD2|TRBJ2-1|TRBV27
CASSLSIIAGGPTEQFF
TGTGCCAGCAGTTTATCGATAATAGCGGGAGGGCCGACTGAGCAGTTCTTC
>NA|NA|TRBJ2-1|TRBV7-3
CASSLGLSYEQFF
TGTGCCAGCAGCTTAGGGCTATCCTATGAGCAGTTCTTC
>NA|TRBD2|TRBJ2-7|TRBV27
CASSLSVGGRVYEQYF
TGTGCCAGCAGTTTATCGGTGGGCGGGAGGGTTTACGAGCAGTACTTC
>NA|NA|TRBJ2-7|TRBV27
CASSPTTDPSYEQYF
TGTGCCAGCAGTCCTACGACAGATCCTTCCTACGAGCAGTACTTC
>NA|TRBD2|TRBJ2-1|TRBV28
CASSNSGSDNEQFF
TGTGCCAGCAGTAATAGCGGGAGTGACAATGAGCAGTTCTTC
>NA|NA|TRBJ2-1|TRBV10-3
CAISDRGLYNEQFF
TGTGCCATCAGTGACCGAGGACTTTACAATGAGCAGTTCTTC
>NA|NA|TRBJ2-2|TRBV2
CASSDGGTGELFF
TGTGCCAGCAGTGATGGCGGGACCGGGGAGCTGTTTTTT
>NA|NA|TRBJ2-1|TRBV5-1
CASSSTPDFNEQFF
TGCGCCAGCAGCTCAACCCCCGACTTCAATGAGCAGTTCTTC
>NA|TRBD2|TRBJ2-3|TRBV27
CASKLALATSTDTQYF
TGTGCCAGCAAACTCGCACTAGCGACCAGCACAGATACGCAGTATTTT
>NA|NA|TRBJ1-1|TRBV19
CASSGWMNTEAFF
TGTGCCAGTAGTGGGTGGATGAACACTGAAGCTTTCTTT
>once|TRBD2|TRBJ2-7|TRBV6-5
CASTQTSGRPYEQYF
TGTGCCAGCACCCAGACTAGCGGGAGACCTTACGAGCAGTACTTC
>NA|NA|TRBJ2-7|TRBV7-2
CASSFLTGLYEQYF
TGTGCCAGCAGCTTTTTAACTGGGCTCTACGAGCAGTACTTC
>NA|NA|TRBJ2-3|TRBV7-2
CASSLVGLGTTDTQYF
TGTGCCAGCAGCTTAGTTGGACTCGGGACCACAGATACGCAGTATTTT
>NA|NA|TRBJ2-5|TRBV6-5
CASSYVAVQETQYF
TGTGCCAGCAGTTACGTTGCGGTTCAAGAGACCCAGTACTTC
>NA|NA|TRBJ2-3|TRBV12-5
CASGGFGRAGTDTQYF
TGTGCTAGTGGCGGGTTTGGCAGGGCCGGCACAGATACGCAGTATTTT